This entry lists 5 T cell receptor beta chains sequenced from one sample in a study of graft-versus-host responses after intestinal transplantation. Profiling relied on immunoSEQ multiplex PCR, and the TCRdb table lists in-frame clones only, not all of them. The sample contains about 12,000 clones, around four fifths of which appear only once. The specimen was PBMCs, collected around 130 days after transplant. The receptors stem from a human patient who received an intestinal transplant, so some T cells may come from the graft donor.

V gene TRBV4-1 combines with J gene TRBJ2-7, with TRBD1 matching 11 bases. The germline V gene encodes CDR1 MGHRA and CDR2 YSYEKL. Trimming took 3 bases from V and 2 from J; bases not matched to a gene: 3. This CDR3 has 15 residues. CDR3 sequence: CASSQWDRGAYEQYF. Written as DNA, the CDR3 is TGCGCCAGCAGCCAGTGGGACAGGGGGGCCTACGAGCAGTACTTC.

This clone was seen once. This sequence joins TRBV27 and TRBJ2-1, with 8 bases fitting TRBD2. The junction had 7 bases not matched to a gene; V was cut back by 0 bases and J by 6 bases. Looked up from germline, CDR1 is MNHEY and CDR2 is SMNVEV (reference sequence). The CDR3 runs 16 residues. The CDR3 sequence is CASSLSSAGVANEQFF. CDR3 nucleotides: TGTGCCAGCAGTTTATCTTCAGCGGGAGTGGCCAATGAGCAGTTCTTC.

This clone was recorded a few times. This chain connects TRBV21-1 to TRBJ1-1. TRBV21-1 is a listed pseudogene. The CDR3 loop spans 13 amino acids. The CDR3 DNA reads TGTGCCAGCAGCATCGAGGGGACTTTTGAAGCTTTCTTT. Its translation: CASSIEGTFEAFF.

The chain employs TRBV5-6 and TRBJ1-3; the match to TRBD1 covers 7 bases. CDR3 size: 15 residues. Trimming took 4 bases from V and 2 from J; bases not matched to a gene: 6. Germline V lookup: CDR1 SGHDT, CDR2 YYEEEE. CDR3 loop: CASSPQGGTGNTIYF. CDR3 nucleotide sequence: TGTGCCAGCAGCCCGCAGGGGGGGACTGGAAACACCATATATTTT.

The chain links TRBV19 to TRBJ1-4; unclear D gene. Deletions cut 1 base from V and 7 bases from J, with 7 bases between. CDR1 is LNHDA and CDR2 is SQIVND in the germline V gene (reference sequence). The CDR3 runs 13 residues. The CDR3 is CASSIGLSEKLFF. The DNA of the CDR3 is TGTGCCAGTAGTATAGGACTCAGTGAAAAACTGTTTTTT.